What follows describes a single T cell receptor (beta chain). V gave up 5 bases and J gave up 0 bases, with 11 bases separating them. This CDR3 is 14 amino acids long. In germline, CDR1 is LNHDA, CDR2 SQIVND (reference sequence). The source of the sample is a study of liver allograft versus peripheral blood T cells. Study-level background: Liver transplant recipients had T cell receptor repertoires compared between transplanted liver and peripheral blood.

MiXCR, run by TCRdb on the reads, gives a single entry per CDR3 protein. The sample has roughly 14,000 distinct CDR3 sequences, approximately 22% seen once. The sequence was obtained from a human patient who had a liver transplant. Some T cells here may be from the graft donor. J is TRBJ2-7 and V is TRBV19; D not certain. The CDR3 bases are TGTGCCAGTAGTTCCCAGGCCTTCTCCTACGAGCAGTACTTC. Amino acids: CASSSQAFSYEQYF.